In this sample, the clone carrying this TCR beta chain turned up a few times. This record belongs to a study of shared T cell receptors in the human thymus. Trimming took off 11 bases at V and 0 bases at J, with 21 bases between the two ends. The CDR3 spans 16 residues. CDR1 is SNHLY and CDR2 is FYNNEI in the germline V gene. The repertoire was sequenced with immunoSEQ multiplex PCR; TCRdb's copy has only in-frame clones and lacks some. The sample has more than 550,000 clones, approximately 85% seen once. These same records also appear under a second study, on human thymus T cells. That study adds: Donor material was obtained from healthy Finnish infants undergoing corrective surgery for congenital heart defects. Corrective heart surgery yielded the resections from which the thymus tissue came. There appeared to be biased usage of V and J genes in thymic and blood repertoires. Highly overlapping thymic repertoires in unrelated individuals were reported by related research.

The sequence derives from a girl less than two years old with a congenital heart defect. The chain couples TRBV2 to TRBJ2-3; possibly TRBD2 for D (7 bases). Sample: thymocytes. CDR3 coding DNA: TGTGCCGACCGCGGGGGCCATAACAAAAGCACAGATACGCAGTATTTT. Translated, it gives CADRGGHNKSTDTQYF.